This T cell receptor (beta chain) emerged from a study of CD8 T cell repertoires and HIV-1 epitope variants. At the level of the study: T cells were stimulated with Twenty-five Gag and Nef peptides separately. Study observations and caveats: Of eight or nine antigen-specific beta clonotypes, more than five appeared to cross-react with escape variants.

This CDR3 is 18 amino acids long. CDR1 and CDR2 (germline): SGHDT, YYEEEE. Deletions cut 2 bases from V and 0 bases from J, with 17 bases between. A remark on this clone: Antigen specificity is unknown.

Survey-depth immunoSEQ sequencing covered TCR beta CDR3 regions. The table came from immunoSEQ multiplex PCR; TCRdb's copy has only in-frame clones and leaves some out. The data show 5,000 or so clones, around two thirds seen once. Material: cultured CD8+ T cells derived from PBMCs. This sequence originates from a male donor with HIV. The V gene is TRBV5-6, the J gene TRBJ2-2, with D unclear. The CDR3 coding sequence is TGTGCCAGCAGCTTCACCCTACTTGTAACAGCGAACACCGGGGAGCTGTTTTTT. This gives the protein CASSFTLLVTANTGELFF. Using reference TRBV5-6 and TRBJ2-2 for the parts outside the CDR3, the full variable domain is DAGVTQSPTHLIKTRGQQVTLRCSPKSGHDTVSWYQQALGQGPQFIFQYYEEEERQRGNFPDRFSGHQFPNYSSELNVNALLLGDSALYLCASSFTLLVTANTGELFFGEGSRLTVL.